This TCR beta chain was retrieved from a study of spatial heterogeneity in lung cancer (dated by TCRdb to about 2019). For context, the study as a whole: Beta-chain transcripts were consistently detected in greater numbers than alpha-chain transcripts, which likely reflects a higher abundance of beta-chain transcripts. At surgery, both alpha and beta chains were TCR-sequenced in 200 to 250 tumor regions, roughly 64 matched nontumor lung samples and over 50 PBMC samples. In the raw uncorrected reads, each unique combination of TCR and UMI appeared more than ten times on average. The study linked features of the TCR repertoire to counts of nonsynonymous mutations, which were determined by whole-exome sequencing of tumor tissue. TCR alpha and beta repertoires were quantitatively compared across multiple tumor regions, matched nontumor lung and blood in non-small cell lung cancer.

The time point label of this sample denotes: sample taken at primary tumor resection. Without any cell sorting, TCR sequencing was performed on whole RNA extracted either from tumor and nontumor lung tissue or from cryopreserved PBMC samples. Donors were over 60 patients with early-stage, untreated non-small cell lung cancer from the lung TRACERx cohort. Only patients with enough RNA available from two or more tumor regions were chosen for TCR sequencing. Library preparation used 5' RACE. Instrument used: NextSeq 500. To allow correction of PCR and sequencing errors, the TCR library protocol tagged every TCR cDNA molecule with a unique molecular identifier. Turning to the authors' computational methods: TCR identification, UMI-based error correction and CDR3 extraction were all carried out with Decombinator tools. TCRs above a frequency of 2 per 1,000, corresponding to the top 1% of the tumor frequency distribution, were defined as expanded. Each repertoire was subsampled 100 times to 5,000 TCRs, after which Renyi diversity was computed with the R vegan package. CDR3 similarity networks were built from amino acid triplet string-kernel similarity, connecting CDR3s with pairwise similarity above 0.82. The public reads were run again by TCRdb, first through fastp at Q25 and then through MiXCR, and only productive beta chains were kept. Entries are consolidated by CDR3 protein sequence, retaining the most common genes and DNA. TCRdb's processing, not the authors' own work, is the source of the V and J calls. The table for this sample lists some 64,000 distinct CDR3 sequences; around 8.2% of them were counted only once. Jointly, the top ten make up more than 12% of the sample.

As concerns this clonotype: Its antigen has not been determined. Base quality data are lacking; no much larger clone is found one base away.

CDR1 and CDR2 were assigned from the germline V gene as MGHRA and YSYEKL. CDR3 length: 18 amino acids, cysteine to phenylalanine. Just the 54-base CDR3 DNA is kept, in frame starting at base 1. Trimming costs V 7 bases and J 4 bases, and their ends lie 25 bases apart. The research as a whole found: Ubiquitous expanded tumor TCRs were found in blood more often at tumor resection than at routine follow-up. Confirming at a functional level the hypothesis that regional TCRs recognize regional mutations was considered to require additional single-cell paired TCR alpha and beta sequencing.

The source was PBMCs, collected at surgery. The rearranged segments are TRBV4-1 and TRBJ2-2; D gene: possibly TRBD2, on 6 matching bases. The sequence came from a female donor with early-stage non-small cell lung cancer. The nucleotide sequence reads TGCGCCAGCACCTTACTGGGGACTGCTGACAGTATCACCGGGGAGCTGTTTTTT. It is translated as CASTLLGTADSITGELFF.